A single sample gave rise to the 5 T cell receptor beta chains below, sequenced in a study of technical replicates of blood from several donors. Only in-frame clones appear in the TCRdb table, and some are missing; sequencing was by immunoSEQ multiplex PCR. The sample carries over 60,000 clones, roughly 89% recorded once. Sequencing was performed on PBMCs. These receptors were obtained from a human donor in good health. Some clones in this sample may be carry-over from other donors' samples.

The chain combines TRBV19 with TRBJ2-7; D may be TRBD1 (6 bases). This CDR3 is 15 amino acids long. Germline lookup yields CDR1 LNHDA and CDR2 SQIVND (reference sequence). With 5 bases removed from V and 3 bases from J, the gap between germline ends came to 17 bases. CDR3 coding DNA: TGTGCCAGTAGTGGTCGACCGGGACAAAACTACGAGCAGTACTTC. Residues: CASSGRPGQNYEQYF.

The chain couples TRBV14 to TRBJ1-6, with a possible D match to TRBD1 (5 bases). The CDR3 loop spans 18 amino acids. V was pared by 0 bases and J by 9 bases, with 21 bases between. From germline, CDR1 is SGHDN and CDR2 FVKESK. The CDR3 DNA reads as TGTGCCAGCAGCCAAGAGTTCGCGGGGACCAGTCTCGCTTCACCCCTCCACTTT. Translation gives CASSQEFAGTSLASPLHF.

This clone has only one observation. The chain is built from TRBV9 and TRBJ2-3, with a weak D call TRBD2 (7 bases). CDR3 length: 16 residues. Germline V gives CDR1 SGDLS, CDR2 YYNGEE. Trimming stripped 2 bases from V and 0 bases from J, with 13 bases between. The CDR3 is CASSVVGGLSTDTQYF. Written as DNA, the CDR3 is TGTGCCAGCAGCGTGGTCGGGGGGCTTAGCACAGATACGCAGTATTTT.

The chain uses TRBV2 and TRBJ2-6; a possible D gene is TRBD1 (5 bases). From germline, CDR1 is SNHLY and CDR2 FYNNEI. Trimming shortened V by 4 bases and J by 0 bases, and 7 bases separated the two germline ends. The CDR3 contains 15 residues. CDR3 protein: CASSGRASGANVLTF. As DNA, the CDR3 is TGTGCCAGCAGTGGCAGGGCCTCTGGGGCCAACGTCCTGACTTTC.

This rearrangement joins TRBV6-5 to TRBJ1-5, with 9 bases that match TRBD1. The germline V gene encodes CDR1 MNHEY and CDR2 SVGAGI. The length of the CDR3 is 14 residues. J gave up 9 bases and V 4 bases, and 7 bases lay outside the gene matches. The DNA of the CDR3 is TGTGCCAGCAGTTCAACAGGGGGCCCAGGGCCCCAGCATTTT. It specifies CASSSTGGPGPQHF.